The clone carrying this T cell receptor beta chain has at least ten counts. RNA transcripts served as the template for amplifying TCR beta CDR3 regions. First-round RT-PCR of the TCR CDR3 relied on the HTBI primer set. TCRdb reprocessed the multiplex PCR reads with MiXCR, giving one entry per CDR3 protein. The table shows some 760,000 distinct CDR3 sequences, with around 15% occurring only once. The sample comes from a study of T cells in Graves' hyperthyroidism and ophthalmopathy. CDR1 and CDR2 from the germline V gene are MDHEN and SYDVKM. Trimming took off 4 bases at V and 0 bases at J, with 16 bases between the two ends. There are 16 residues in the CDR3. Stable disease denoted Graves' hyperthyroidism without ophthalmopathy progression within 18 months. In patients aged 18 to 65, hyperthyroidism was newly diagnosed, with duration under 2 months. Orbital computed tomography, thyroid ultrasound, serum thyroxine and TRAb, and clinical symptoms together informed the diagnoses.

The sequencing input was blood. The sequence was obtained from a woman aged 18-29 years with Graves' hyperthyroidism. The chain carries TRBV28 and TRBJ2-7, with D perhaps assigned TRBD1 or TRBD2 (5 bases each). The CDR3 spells CASSSFRDVVSYEQYF. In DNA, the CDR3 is TGTGCCAGCAGTTCCTTCCGGGACGTCGTCTCCTACGAGCAGTACTTC.